This T cell receptor beta chain was sequenced during a study of blood T cell repertoires in COVID-19. Original processing methods: Reference gene primer amplification gave nucleated cell count estimates. Sequencing used immunoSEQ multiplex PCR; TCRdb keeps in-frame clones, though not all of them. D and trimming come from the DNA, and the V and J calls and clone size come from that table. The data show some 300,000 clones, with just under 90% seen just once and roughly 2.8% held by the top ten. CDR1 MNHEY and CDR2 SMNVEV come from the germline V gene (reference sequence). Trimming took 3 bases from V and 6 from J, leaving 15 bases between them. CDR3 length: 15 amino acids.

The specimen sequenced was PBMCs or T cells enriched from blood (not recorded which). The source is a woman in her fifties or sixties who had been exposed to COVID-19. This chain uses TRBV27 with TRBJ1-5; TRBD1 is a possible D gene (5 bases). In DNA form, the CDR3 reads TGTGCCAGCAGTTTGTACGGGGGGTTAAGTCAGCCCCAGCATTTT. It encodes CASSLYGGLSQPQHF.